This entry lists 14 T cell receptor beta chains sequenced from one sample in a study of cytotoxic CD8 clonotypes in ibrutinib-treated CLL. Repertoires were generated with immunoSEQ multiplex PCR, while TCRdb's copy carries only in-frame clones and drops some. This table holds over 250,000 clones, less than 85% found once. The material sequenced was PBMCs, taken at disease progression, from a patient treated with ibrutinib. These receptor sequences come from a human donor with chronic lymphocytic leukemia.

The chain employs TRBV6-6 and TRBJ2-7, with TRBD1 matching over 8 bases. The V gene's germline CDR1 is MNHNY and CDR2 SVGAGI (reference sequence). The CDR3 has 14 amino acids. Trimming removed 6 bases from V and 2 bases from J; junction bases left unmatched: 6. CDR3 region: CASSFDRGTYEQYF. CDR3 DNA sequence: TGTGCCAGCAGCTTCGACAGGGGAACCTACGAGCAGTACTTC.

Concerning this clone: The same CDR3 is also encoded by other DNA sequences in this sample. V and J are TRBV27 and TRBJ2-7; D unresolved. V lost 2 bases, J lost 0 bases, and 5 bases lay in between. The CDR3 is 13 residues long. The germline V gene encodes CDR1 MNHEY and CDR2 SMNVEV (reference sequence). This chain's CDR3 is CASSLGISYEQYF. Here the CDR3 DNA reads TGTGCCAGCAGTTTAGGTATCTCCTACGAGCAGTACTTC.

This clone was counted a few times. The gene calls are TRBV6-6 and TRBJ2-7; D call uncertain. V was shortened by 1 base and J by 2 bases, with 6 bases between the two germline ends. The CDR3 length is 13 residues. CDR1 and CDR2 from the germline V gene are MNHNY and SVGAGI (reference sequence). The CDR3 coding sequence is TGTGCCAGCAGTTACTTTCAGACCTACGAGCAGTACTTC. Protein: CASSYFQTYEQYF.

The CDR3 DNA reads as TGTGCCACCAGCAGAGATCACTCGGACAGGGGTGGTACAGATACGCAGTATTTT. Residues: CATSRDHSDRGGTDTQYF. The chain is built from TRBV15 and TRBJ2-3, with 9 bases that match TRBD1. The CDR3 has 18 amino acids. V dropped 0 bases and J dropped 3; count of bases not matched to a gene: 10. Germline-derived CDR1 and CDR2 are LNHNV and YYDKDF (reference sequence).

The chain carries TRBV4-1 and TRBJ2-7, with 10 bases identical to TRBD1. This CDR3 is 16 amino acids long. J lost 7 bases, V lost 0 bases, and 9 bases had no gene match. CDR1 and CDR2 (germline): MGHRA, YSYEKL. Here the CDR3 DNA reads TGCGCCAGCAGCCAAGAAGGGAGGGACAGGGGCGGGGAGCAGTACTTC. Its translation is CASSQEGRDRGGEQYF.

The gene calls are TRBV4-1 and TRBJ2-5, with 8 bases lining up with TRBD2. There are 16 residues in the CDR3. V dropped 0 bases and J dropped 5; count of bases not matched to a gene: 8. Germline CDR1 MGHRA, CDR2 YSYEKL. The CDR3, as DNA: TGCGCCAGCAGCCAAGAGGAAGCGGGAGCGGGGGAGACCCAGTACTTC. It yields the protein CASSQEEAGAGETQYF.

The rearrangement links TRBV29-1 to TRBJ1-2; perhaps TRBD1 as D (5 bases). This CDR3 has 13 residues. Trimming pared 4 bases from V and 7 bases from J, leaving 16 bases between. Germline CDR1 reads SQVTM; CDR2 reads ANQGSEA. DNA for the CDR3: TGCAGCGTTGTTGGGGGATCTACTCGTGGCTACACCTTC. Its protein product is CSVVGGSTRGYTF.

V gene TRBV27 combines with J gene TRBJ2-3, with D possibly being TRBD2 (6 bases). The CDR3 length is 12 residues. V dropped 2 bases and J dropped 11 bases, with 11 bases sitting between them. Germline V gene sequence: CDR1 MNHEY, CDR2 SMNVEV (reference sequence). The CDR3 loop reads CASSLRRVVQYF. Here the CDR3 DNA reads TGTGCCAGCAGTTTACGGAGGGTGGTGCAGTATTTT.

The rearrangement links TRBV18 to TRBJ1-1; D perhaps matches TRBD1 (6 bases). From germline, CDR1 is KGHSH and CDR2 LQKENI. The CDR3 has 13 amino acids. Trimming shortened V by 0 bases and J by 11 bases, and 13 bases separated the two germline ends. CDR3 nucleotides: TGTGCCAGCTCACCACCAAACAGGGCGGGGGCTTTCTTT. Its protein product is CASSPPNRAGAFF.

The V and J genes are TRBV4-1 and TRBJ2-6, with 11 bases aligning to TRBD1. V trimming: 1 base; J trimming: 2 bases; junction bases outside the gene matches: 4. Per germline, CDR1 MGHRA and CDR2 YSYEKL. The CDR3 contains 18 residues. In DNA form, the CDR3 reads TGCGCCAGCAGCCAAGGGACAGGGGGCGTACCTGGGGCCAACGTCCTGACTTTC. Amino acids: CASSQGTGGVPGANVLTF.

The chain is built from TRBV7-9 and TRBJ2-2, with D tentatively TRBD1 (5 bases). Germline V gives CDR1 SEHNR, CDR2 FQNEAQ (reference sequence). The CDR3 is 17 amino acids. Trimming left V 8 bases short and J 3 bases short, with 22 bases between. CDR3 DNA sequence: TGTGCCAGCCCCGTTCGGAGACCTCCCAGGGACACCGGGGAGCTGTTTTTT. As protein: CASPVRRPPRDTGELFF.

This clone was detected a few times. Other DNA sequences of this sample code for an identical CDR3. The CDR3: CASSLDPGAGELFF. CDR3 sequence (DNA): TGCGCCAGCAGCTTGGACCCGGGGGCCGGGGAGCTGTTTTTT. V is TRBV5-1 and J is TRBJ2-2; TRBD2 might be the D (6 bases). The CDR3 contains 14 residues. V lost 0 bases, J lost 6 bases, and 9 bases lay in between. The germline V gene encodes CDR1 SGHRS and CDR2 YFSETQ.

This chain links TRBV18 with TRBJ2-7, with TRBD2 matching 13 bases. The CDR3 covers 19 residues. Germline-derived CDR1 and CDR2 are KGHSH and LQKENI. Trimming took 2 bases from V and 0 from J; bases not matched to a gene: 10. The CDR3 spells CASSPNPGLAGPRSYEQYF. The CDR3 bases are TGTGCCAGCTCACCAAACCCGGGACTAGCGGGGCCTCGCTCCTACGAGCAGTACTTC.

The DNA for the CDR3 is TGTGCCAGCAGTGAAATACTCTACTACGAGCAGTACTTC. It is translated as CASSEILYYEQYF. This sequence joins TRBV6-1 and TRBJ2-7, with D unresolved. Germline V CDR1 and CDR2: MNHNS, SASEGT. V was trimmed by 2 bases and J by 3 bases, leaving 8 bases between them. The CDR3 contains 13 residues.